The clone carrying this T cell receptor beta chain was counted only a few times. The antigen remains undetermined. TCRdb reprocessed the 5' RACE reads via MiXCR and lists one record per CDR3 protein. The table lists 400,000 to 500,000 distinct CDR3 sequences, 15% to 20% of them singletons. This sample is drawn from a study of T-cell memory formation after mild COVID-19. Study in general: The two donors had largely donor-specific TCR clusters.

CDR1 is MGHRA, CDR2 YSYEKL, per germline. V lost 1 base, J lost 2 bases, and 6 bases stayed unmatched. The CDR3 has 17 residues. Study observations and caveats: Among clones contracting day 15 to 85, CD4/CD8 was balanced, whereas later expanders leaned CD4+. What remained unconfirmed was the SARS-CoV-2 specificity of second-wave clones peaking on day 37. A subset of responding clones appeared in pre-infection memory, suggesting cross-reactive memory joined.

The source of this sequence is an adult woman who had mild COVID-19 (a few samples of this study predate the infection). Cell type and time point are not known. The rearrangement links TRBV4-1 to TRBJ2-3; 10 nucleotides match TRBD2. The sequencing input was PBMCs or a T cell subset sorted from them (not recorded which). CDR3 sequence: CASSQGVAGGTTDTQYF. The CDR3 DNA reads TGCGCCAGCAGCCAAGGAGTAGCGGGGGGCACCACAGATACGCAGTATTTT.